This passage covers 22 T cell receptor beta chains from one sample sequenced in a study of identical twins. TCRdb passed the 5' RACE reads through MiXCR, listing each CDR3 protein once. The sample includes 500,000 to 600,000 distinct CDR3 sequences, less than 25% of them seen just once. Another study also made use of these data, one on T cells expressing NK-cell markers.

Sequencing was carried out using CD4+ T cells sorted from blood. These receptor sequences come from a woman between 18 and 29 years old in good health.

This clonotype came up many times. The V and J genes are TRBV7-2 and TRBJ1-2, with 7 bases aligning to TRBD1. The trim removed 6 bases at V and 5 bases at J, leaving 9 bases unmatched. CDR1 is SGHTA and CDR2 is FQGNSA in the germline V gene. The CDR3 has 14 residues. The CDR3 protein is CASSTNRGWYGYTF. In DNA, the CDR3 is TGTGCCAGCAGTACTAACAGGGGTTGGTATGGCTACACCTTC.

The chain uses TRBV11-2 and TRBJ2-5, with TRBD2 matching over 8 bases. Germline CDR1 and CDR2: SGHAT and FQNNGV. The length of the CDR3 is 15 residues. Losses at the gene ends were 2 bases for V and 4 bases for J; bases not matched to a gene: 6. This CDR3 reads CASSLKRGGLETQYF. The CDR3 coding sequence is TGTGCCAGCAGCTTAAAACGGGGGGGATTAGAGACCCAGTACTTC.

This clonotype was observed a handful of times. V usage is TRBV5-1 and J usage is TRBJ1-4; tentative D call: TRBD1 (5 bases). Germline CDR1 reads SGHRS; CDR2 reads YFSETQ. V lost 4 bases and J 7 bases, leaving 17 bases between the germline ends. This CDR3 is 15 amino acids long. Written as DNA, the CDR3 is TGCGCCAGCAGCACCGGGACCGGCGGGTCTGAAAAACTGTTTTTT. This codes for CASSTGTGGSEKLFF.

This chain uses TRBV12-5 with TRBJ2-1, with 14 nucleotides matching TRBD2. J was trimmed by 8 bases and V by 7 bases; bases with no gene match: 13. The germline V gene has CDR1 LGHNT and CDR2 FRNRAP. CDR3 size: 17 residues. CDR3 protein: CASDRPGLAGVGDEQFF. The DNA of the CDR3 is TGTGCTAGTGACCGTCCGGGACTAGCGGGAGTAGGCGATGAGCAGTTCTTC.

This chain links TRBV20-1 with TRBJ2-1; possibly TRBD2 for D (6 bases). Trimming left V 3 bases short and J 1 base short, with 16 bases between. The CDR3 covers 16 residues. Per germline, CDR1 DFQATT and CDR2 SNEGSKA (reference sequence). The CDR3 coding sequence is TGCAGTGCTAGGGCCGCGGGGACCCCATCCTACAATGAGCAGTTCTTC. This encodes CSARAAGTPSYNEQFF.

This clonotype showed up just a few times. V usage is TRBV18 and J usage is TRBJ1-4; D is ambiguous. Germline assignment: CDR1 KGHSH and CDR2 LQKENI. V lost 6 bases to trimming and J lost 5 bases, with 13 bases between them. The CDR3 is made up of 14 amino acids. The CDR3 loop is CASSESTQNEKLFF. The CDR3 nucleotides read TGTGCCAGCTCCGAGTCGACCCAAAATGAAAAACTGTTTTTT.

The chain combines TRBV7-8 with TRBJ2-7; a weak D match, TRBD2 (6 bases). This CDR3 is built from 13 residues. The germline V gene encodes CDR1 SGHVS and CDR2 FQNEAQ. V was trimmed by 5 bases and J by 9 bases, leaving 17 bases between them. The CDR3 region has the DNA TGTGCCAGCAGCCCCCTAAAGGACGGGGGGCAGTACTTC. It yields the protein CASSPLKDGGQYF.

This clonotype was recorded a few times. The chain couples TRBV29-1 to TRBJ2-1, with 9 bases lining up with TRBD2. Unmatched junction bases numbered 7, after V lost 6 bases and J lost 4 bases. The CDR3 is 14 residues long. The germline V gene encodes CDR1 SQVTM and CDR2 ANQGSEA. This CDR3 reads CSVRRLAVYNEQFF. The CDR3 nucleotides are TGCAGCGTAAGGCGACTAGCGGTATACAATGAGCAGTTCTTC.

The V gene is TRBV6-5, the J gene TRBJ1-3; D not certain. CDR3 length equals 14 residues. Trimming shortened V by 4 bases and J by 3 bases, and 10 bases separated the two germline ends. Germline lookup yields CDR1 MNHEY and CDR2 SVGAGI. As DNA, the CDR3 is TGTGCCAGCAGTTCTAGGACCGTTGGAAACACCATATATTTT. Translated, it gives CASSSRTVGNTIYF.

The chain couples TRBV20-1 to TRBJ2-1; D is possibly TRBD1 or TRBD2 (5 bases each). This CDR3 has 14 residues. Germline V gene sequence: CDR1 DFQATT, CDR2 SNEGSKA (reference sequence). Trimming took off 5 bases at V and 5 bases at J, with 16 bases between the two ends. CDR3 protein: CSALPGPNNNEQFF. The CDR3 DNA is TGCAGTGCTCTGCCGGGACCTAACAACAATGAGCAGTTCTTC.

The chain links TRBV20-1 to TRBJ1-6; no reliable D call. Germline V lookup: CDR1 DFQATT, CDR2 SNEGSKA (reference sequence). Trimming took off 3 bases at V and 7 bases at J, with 7 bases between the two ends. The CDR3 has 12 amino acids. The CDR3 sequence: CSARGNNSPLHF. The CDR3 bases are TGCAGTGCTAGGGGGAACAATTCACCCCTCCACTTT.

The chain links TRBV9 to TRBJ2-7; D perhaps matches TRBD2 (5 bases). Germline V gives CDR1 SGDLS, CDR2 YYNGEE. The CDR3 length is 13 residues. V lost 4 bases and J lost 7, with 15 bases in between. The CDR3 DNA is TGTGCCAGCAGCTCGGACTCGGCCGCTGAGCAGTACTTC. It is translated as CASSSDSAAEQYF.

This clonotype was counted only a few times. Here the CDR3 DNA reads TGCAGTGCTAGAGTATTAGCGGGGGGGTTCTCCTACAATGAGCAGTTCTTC. As protein: CSARVLAGGFSYNEQFF. The rearrangement joins TRBV20-1 to TRBJ2-1; 11 positions agree with TRBD2. The V gene's germline CDR1 is DFQATT and CDR2 SNEGSKA (reference sequence). There are 17 residues in the CDR3. Germline trimming cut 1 base from V and 0 bases from J; bases unmatched to any gene: 5.

The V gene is TRBV10-3, the J gene TRBJ2-1, with D perhaps assigned TRBD1 or TRBD2 (5 bases each). The CDR3 length is 15 residues. Per germline, CDR1 ENHRY and CDR2 SYGVKD. Trimming took 2 bases from V and 13 from J, leaving 21 bases between them. This CDR3 is CAISERTGTETAQFF. The DNA of the CDR3 is TGTGCCATCAGTGAGCGAACCGGGACCGAAACTGCTCAGTTCTTC.

The chain combines TRBV5-5 with TRBJ2-6; D ambiguous. There are 15 residues in the CDR3. The V gene's germline CDR1 is SGHKS and CDR2 YYEKEE (reference sequence). V was trimmed by 4 bases and J by 4 bases, leaving 12 bases between them. The CDR3 bases are TGTGCCAGCAGCACGGGTCCCCGGGGGGCCAACGTCCTGACTTTC. Its protein is CASSTGPRGANVLTF.

The chain employs TRBV29-1 and TRBJ1-1; 8 nucleotides line up with TRBD1. Germline V gene data show CDR1 as SQVTM and CDR2 as ANQGSEA. Trimming took 7 bases from V and 10 from J; bases not matched to a gene: 5. The CDR3 extends over 10 amino acids. This CDR3 is CSADRGRAFF. The CDR3 region has the DNA TGCAGCGCTGACAGGGGAAGAGCTTTCTTT.

This clonotype was counted at least ten times. The chain is built from TRBV20-1 and TRBJ1-2; the D is unclear. CDR3 size: 11 residues. V lost 3 bases and J 3 bases, leaving 5 bases between the germline ends. Germline V gives CDR1 DFQATT, CDR2 SNEGSKA (reference sequence). The CDR3 sequence is CSASGDYGYTF. The CDR3 DNA sequence: TGCAGTGCTAGTGGTGACTATGGCTACACCTTC.

In its sample, this clonotype was seen many times. The rearrangement uses TRBV20-1 and TRBJ1-1; TRBD1 aligns across 8 bases. CDR1 is DFQATT, CDR2 SNEGSKA, per germline (reference sequence). V trimming: 3 bases; J trimming: 10 bases; junction bases outside the gene matches: 4. The CDR3 consists of 11 residues. CDR3 protein: CSARVDRGAFF. For the CDR3, the DNA is TGCAGTGCTAGGGTAGACAGGGGAGCTTTCTTT.

In DNA, the CDR3 is TGCGCCAGCAGCTTGGCCCCCAGTAATGAAAAACTGTTTTTT. This codes for CASSLAPSNEKLFF. The genes are TRBV5-1 and TRBJ1-4; D is uncertain. The V and J ends lost 0 bases and 4 bases respectively, with 7 bases between them. The CDR3 totals 14 residues. Germline V gene data show CDR1 as SGHRS and CDR2 as YFSETQ.

V usage is TRBV12-3 or TRBV12-4 and J usage is TRBJ1-2, with D uncertain. This CDR3 comprises 13 residues. Trimming pared 6 bases from V and 5 bases from J, leaving 13 bases between. CDR3 protein: CASSTGDRYGYTF. Written as DNA, the CDR3 is TGTGCCAGCAGCACCGGGGATCGGTATGGCTACACCTTC.

Worth noting for this clonotype: This may be a read error, as it is one base from a much larger clone. The gene calls are TRBV6-2 or TRBV6-3 and TRBJ2-7, with D tentatively TRBD2 (6 bases). Germline CDR1 is MNHEY and CDR2 is SVGEGT. The germline V and J ends were trimmed by 0 bases and 3 bases, with 12 bases remaining between them. The CDR3 runs to 15 residues. As DNA, the CDR3 is TGTGCCAGCAGTTACTCCGGGATTAGCGGCTACGAGCAGTACTTC. Translated, it gives CASSYSGISGYEQYF.

The rearrangement joins TRBV4-3 to TRBJ2-1; D uncertain. Germline CDR1 LGHNA, CDR2 YSLEER. V dropped 0 bases and J dropped 0 bases, with 9 bases sitting between them. This CDR3 region has 16 residues. The CDR3 sequence is CASSQEPPSSYNEQFF. The CDR3 nucleotides read TGCGCCAGCAGCCAAGAACCCCCAAGCTCCTACAATGAGCAGTTCTTC.